A selection of T cell receptor beta chains follows, all from one sample in a study of T cell responses to AZD1222 COVID-19 vaccine. Some clones are missing from TCRdb's copy, which holds only in-frame ones; the method was immunoSEQ multiplex PCR. The sample holds 100,000 or so clones, roughly 80% seen once. Sequenced here: peripheral blood, sampled on day 0 of AZD1222 vaccination. The receptors were gathered from an adult in good health. Each CDR3 is given with its conserved first and last residue. Fields, in order: J gene, clone size, D gene, V gene, CDR3 DNA, CDR3 protein. The D gene is left open where the match is weak. A clone size is listed for some rows: how often the clone was seen (once, few, many), or a class if it is expanded.

>TRBJ2-7|once|-|TRBV29-1
TGCAGCGGAGGGGACTTTAACTACGAGCAGTACTTC
CSGGDFNYEQYF
>TRBJ1-2|-|TRBD1|TRBV5-1
TGCGCCAGCAGCCTAACGACAGGGTTGAACTATGGCTACACCTTC
CASSLTTGLNYGYTF
>TRBJ2-4|-|TRBD2|TRBV10-3
TGTGCCATCAGTGAGTGGATGGCGGGGGGGCCTAAAAACATTCAGTACTTC
CAISEWMAGGPKNIQYF
>TRBJ1-6|-|-|TRBV19
TGTGCCAGTAGTCTTGACAGTTCATATTCACCCCTCCACTTT
CASSLDSSYSPLHF
>TRBJ1-1|-|-|TRBV5-1
TGCGCCAGCAGCTTTTTGGCAGACACTGAAGCTTTCTTT
CASSFLADTEAFF
>TRBJ1-2|once|-|TRBV2
TGTGCCAGCAGTGAAAGTGGGCAGGCCCACTATGGCTACACCTTC
CASSESGQAHYGYTF
>TRBJ2-7|-|TRBD1|TRBV11-3
TGTGCCAGCAGCTTACGACAGGGCTACGAGCAGTACTTC
CASSLRQGYEQYF
>TRBJ2-7|-|-|TRBV11-2
TGTGCCAGCAGCCTAACTCTCCCAGAGGGCGAGCAGTACTTC
CASSLTLPEGEQYF
>TRBJ2-7|-|TRBD1|TRBV29-1
TGCAGCGTTGTAAAGGAAACAGGGGGCGGCGAGCAGTACTTC
CSVVKETGGGEQYF
>TRBJ2-1|-|TRBD2|TRBV7-2
TGTGCCAGCAGCCGTCGGGGGGGCCAAACCAATGAGCAGTTCTTC
CASSRRGGQTNEQFF
>TRBJ1-5|few|-|TRBV2
TGTGCCAGCAGTGACTCAGGGGTCAATCAGCCCCAGCATTTT
CASSDSGVNQPQHF
>TRBJ2-5|-|TRBD2|TRBV9
TGTGCCAGCAGCGTAAGAGGTAGCGGGGGGGAAGAGACCCAGTACTTC
CASSVRGSGGEETQYF
>TRBJ2-1|-|TRBD1|TRBV7-9
TGTGCCAGCAGCCGACAGGGCAATAGCTACAATGAGCAGTTCTTC
CASSRQGNSYNEQFF
>TRBJ2-1|-|TRBD2|TRBV20-1
TGCAGTGCTGGTGGATCCGGGACTAGTAAGTACAATGAGCAGTTCTTC
CSAGGSGTSKYNEQFF
>TRBJ2-1|-|TRBD2|TRBV3-1/TRBV3-2
TGTGCCAGCCTGAGGGGACTAGCGGGCGGACTCAGCTCCTACAATGAGCAGTTCTTC
CASLRGLAGGLSSYNEQFF
>TRBJ1-1|-|-|TRBV4-1
TGCGCCAGCGCCAGAGGGTCTGAAGGTTCCCTGAACACTGAAGCTTTCTTT
CASARGSEGSLNTEAFF
>TRBJ1-5|-|-|TRBV9
TGTGCCAGCGGCGGGGGAGTTGGCAATCAGCCCCAGCATTTT
CASGGGVGNQPQHF
>TRBJ2-7|-|TRBD2|TRBV18
TGTGCCAGCTCACCACCGCGGGGGTTGAGCTCCTACGAGCAGTACTTC
CASSPPRGLSSYEQYF
>TRBJ2-7|-|TRBD2|TRBV9
TGTGCCAGCAGCGTAGGTGGCGGGGGGCACTACGAGCAGTACTTC
CASSVGGGGHYEQYF
>TRBJ2-7|few|TRBD1|TRBV10-2
TGCGCCACCGCACAGACAGGGGGCAGAAAAAACGAGCAGTACTTC
CATAQTGGRKNEQYF
>TRBJ1-1|-|-|TRBV7-9
TGTGCCAGCAGCCCCCGGACAGCCGGGAACACTGAAGCTTTCTTT
CASSPRTAGNTEAFF
>TRBJ1-1|-|TRBD1|TRBV4-2
TGTGCCAGCAGCCAACAGACAGGGCACACTGAAGCTTTCTTT
CASSQQTGHTEAFF
>TRBJ2-1|-|-|TRBV19
TGTGCCAGTATGGTGAACAGGGCCTCCTACAATGAGCAGTTCTTC
CASMVNRASYNEQFF
>TRBJ2-1|-|-|TRBV24-1
TGTGCCACCAGTGGCGACAATGAGCAGTTCTTC
CATSGDNEQFF
>TRBJ1-6|-|-|TRBV3-1/TRBV3-2
TGTGCCAGCAGCCAAGAAGGAACCAGAGGGAATTCACCCCTCCACTTT
CASSQEGTRGNSPLHF
>TRBJ1-1|-|TRBD1|TRBV18
TGTGCCAGCTCACCACCGGGACAGGCATGGTACACTGAAGCTTTCTTT
CASSPPGQAWYTEAFF
>TRBJ2-5|once|-|TRBV5-6
TGTGCCAGCAGCTTGAGGAGGGGTCCAGAGACCCAGTACTTC
CASSLRRGPETQYF
>TRBJ2-5|-|-|TRBV12-3/TRBV12-4
TGTGCCAGCAGTTGGGGCCAGACCCAGTACTTC
CASSWGQTQYF
>TRBJ1-5|few|-|TRBV12-5
TGTGCTAGTGGTTCCTCCGGTCTTCAGCCCCAGCATTTT
CASGSSGLQPQHF
>TRBJ1-3|-|-|TRBV20-1
TGCAGTTCAAGACAGGGAAACACCATATATTTT
CSSRQGNTIYF
>TRBJ2-3|-|-|TRBV2
TGTGCCAGCAGCCTCTTACGGGGGAGCACAGATACGCAGTATTTT
CASSLLRGSTDTQYF
>TRBJ1-1|-|TRBD1|TRBV6-5
TGTGCCAGCAGTTTAACAGGGGCGAACACTGAAGCTTTCTTT
CASSLTGANTEAFF